This paragraph reports one TCR beta chain. Its antigen is not identified. The CDR3 loop spans 14 amino acids. Germline V lookup: CDR1 SGHVS, CDR2 FQNEAQ. The V and J ends lost 3 bases and 6 bases respectively, with 12 bases between them. The data are from a study of shared clonotypes between healthy human individuals. Generated by immunoSEQ multiplex PCR, the TCRdb table keeps only in-frame clones and is missing some. Of millions of clones listed, 85% to 95% were seen once; the top ten hold roughly 0.15%. Points from the study as a whole: When compared with the clonotypes that were shared by all four sorted-subset donors, the non-shared clonotypes turned out to have lower generation probabilities.

V gene TRBV7-8 combines with J gene TRBJ1-3, with no clear D. This TCR derives from a man aged 18 to 30 in good health. Sequencing used naive CD4+ T cells sorted from blood. Subset described: CD45RA+ positively selected. The chain's CDR3 is CASSFGRGQNTIYF. The CDR3 DNA is TGTGCCAGCAGCTTCGGACGAGGTCAAAACACCATATATTTT.